One sample yielded the 2 T cell receptor beta chains listed below, sequenced in a study of blood T cell repertoires in COVID-19. Sequencing used immunoSEQ multiplex PCR; TCRdb keeps in-frame clones, though not all of them. The table lists more than 85,000 clones, 81% of them singletons. The sequencing sample was made of peripheral blood. The receptors come from an elderly man with active or convalescent COVID-19.

V and J are TRBV7-3 and TRBJ2-1; 7 bases are a match to TRBD1. Germline CDR1 SGHTA, CDR2 FQGTGA. The trim removed 2 bases at V and 6 bases at J, leaving 1 base unmatched. CDR3 length equals 13 residues. CDR3 sequence reads: CASSLPGGNEQFF. CDR3 nucleotide sequence: TGTGCCAGCAGCTTACCAGGGGGCAATGAGCAGTTCTTC.

The chain couples TRBV15 to TRBJ1-2; 7 positions match TRBD1. Germline assignment: CDR1 LNHNV and CDR2 YYDKDF (reference sequence). The junction had 5 bases not matched to a gene; V was cut back by 3 bases and J by 7 bases. The CDR3 covers 13 residues. CDR3 amino acids: CATSSSRDSGYTF. In nucleotides, the CDR3 is TGTGCCACCAGCAGTTCCAGGGACAGTGGCTACACCTTC.